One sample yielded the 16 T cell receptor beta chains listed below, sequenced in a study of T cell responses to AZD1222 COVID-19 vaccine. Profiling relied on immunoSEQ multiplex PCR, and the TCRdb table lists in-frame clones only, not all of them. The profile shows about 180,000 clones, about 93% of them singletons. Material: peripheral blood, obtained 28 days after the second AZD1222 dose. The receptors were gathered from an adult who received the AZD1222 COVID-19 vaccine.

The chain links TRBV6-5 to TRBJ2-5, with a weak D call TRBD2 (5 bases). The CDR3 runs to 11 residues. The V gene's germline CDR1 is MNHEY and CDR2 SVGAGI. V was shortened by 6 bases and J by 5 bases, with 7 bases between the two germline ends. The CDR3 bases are TGTGCCAGCAGGGACTGGGAGACCCAGTACTTC. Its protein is CASRDWETQYF.

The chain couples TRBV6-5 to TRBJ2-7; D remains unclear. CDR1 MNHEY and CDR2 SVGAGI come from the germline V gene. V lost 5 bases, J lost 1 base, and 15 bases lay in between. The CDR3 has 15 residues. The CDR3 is CASSRRLIESYEQYF. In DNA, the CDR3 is TGTGCCAGCAGTCGTCGGCTGATCGAATCCTACGAGCAGTACTTC.

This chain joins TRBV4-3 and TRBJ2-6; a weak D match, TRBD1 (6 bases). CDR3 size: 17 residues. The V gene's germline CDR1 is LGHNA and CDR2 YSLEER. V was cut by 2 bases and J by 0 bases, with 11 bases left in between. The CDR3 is CASSQPDRLSGANVLTF. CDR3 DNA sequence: TGCGCCAGCAGCCAACCGGACAGACTCTCTGGGGCCAACGTCCTGACTTTC.

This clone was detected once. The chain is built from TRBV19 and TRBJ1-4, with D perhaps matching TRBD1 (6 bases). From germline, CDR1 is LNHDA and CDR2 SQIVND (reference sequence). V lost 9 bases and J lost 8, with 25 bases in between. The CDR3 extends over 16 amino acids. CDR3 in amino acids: CASISPEGEPGEKLFF. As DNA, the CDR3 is TGTGCCAGCATTTCCCCCGAGGGGGAACCGGGCGAAAAACTGTTTTTT.

As DNA, the CDR3 is TGCGCCAGCAGCCCCGGTTACTTGCGGGAGAGCAATGAGCAGTTCTTC. As protein: CASSPGYLRESNEQFF. The V gene is TRBV5-1, the J gene TRBJ2-1, with TRBD2 matching 7 bases. V gave up 4 bases and J gave up 6 bases; unmatched junction bases: 13. CDR1 is SGHRS and CDR2 is YFSETQ in the germline V gene. The CDR3 consists of 16 residues.

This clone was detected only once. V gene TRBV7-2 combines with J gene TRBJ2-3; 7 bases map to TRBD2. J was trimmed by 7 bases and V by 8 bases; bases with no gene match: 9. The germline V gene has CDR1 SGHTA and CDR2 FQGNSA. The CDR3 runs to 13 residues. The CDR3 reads CASALRLANTQYF. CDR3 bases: TGTGCCAGCGCACTCCGACTAGCCAATACGCAGTATTTT.

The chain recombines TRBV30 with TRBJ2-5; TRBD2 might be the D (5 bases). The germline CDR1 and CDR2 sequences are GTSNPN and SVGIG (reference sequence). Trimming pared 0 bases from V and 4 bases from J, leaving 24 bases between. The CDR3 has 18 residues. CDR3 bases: TGTGCCTGGAGTGTCTGGCGGCGAGGAGGAATCATCCGAGAGACCCAGTACTTC. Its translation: CAWSVWRRGGIIRETQYF.

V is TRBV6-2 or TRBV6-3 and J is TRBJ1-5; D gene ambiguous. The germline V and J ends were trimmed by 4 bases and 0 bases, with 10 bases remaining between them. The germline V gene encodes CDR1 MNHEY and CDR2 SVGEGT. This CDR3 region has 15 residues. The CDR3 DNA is TGTGCCAGCAGTTTAACCGATCCTAGCAATCAGCCCCAGCATTTT. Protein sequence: CASSLTDPSNQPQHF.

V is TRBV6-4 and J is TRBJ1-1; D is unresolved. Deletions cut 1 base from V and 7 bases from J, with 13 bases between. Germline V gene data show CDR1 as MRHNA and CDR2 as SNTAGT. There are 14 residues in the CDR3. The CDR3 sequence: CASSDLYFFLEAFF. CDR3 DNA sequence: TGTGCCAGCAGTGACTTATATTTTTTCCTTGAAGCTTTCTTT.

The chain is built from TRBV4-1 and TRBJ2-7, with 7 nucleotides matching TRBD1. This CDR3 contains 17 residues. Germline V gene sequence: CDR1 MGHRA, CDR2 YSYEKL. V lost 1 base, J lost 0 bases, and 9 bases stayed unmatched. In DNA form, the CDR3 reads TGCGCCAGCAGCCAAGCTAGGGGGCTCTCTCACTCCTACGAGCAGTACTTC. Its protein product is CASSQARGLSHSYEQYF.

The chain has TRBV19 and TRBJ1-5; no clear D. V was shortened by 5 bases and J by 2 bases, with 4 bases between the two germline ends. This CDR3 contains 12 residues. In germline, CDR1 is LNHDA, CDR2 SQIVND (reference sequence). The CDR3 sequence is CASSFGNQPQHF. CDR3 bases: TGTGCCAGTAGTTTTGGCAATCAGCCCCAGCATTTT.

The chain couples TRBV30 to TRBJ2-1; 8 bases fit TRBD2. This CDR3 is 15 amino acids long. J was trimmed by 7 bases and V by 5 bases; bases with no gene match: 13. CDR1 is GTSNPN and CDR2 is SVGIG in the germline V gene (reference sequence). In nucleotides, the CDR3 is TGTGCCTGGGCAATACCGGGACTAGGGGGGAATGAGCAGTTCTTC. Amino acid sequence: CAWAIPGLGGNEQFF.

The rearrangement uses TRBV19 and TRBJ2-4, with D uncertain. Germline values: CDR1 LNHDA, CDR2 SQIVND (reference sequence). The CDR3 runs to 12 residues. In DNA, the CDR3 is TGTGCTATCTCAGGCCCTGAAAACATTCAGTACTTC. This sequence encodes CAISGPENIQYF. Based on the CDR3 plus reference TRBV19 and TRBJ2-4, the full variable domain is DGGITQSPKYLFRKEGQNVTLSCEQNLNHDAMYWYRQDPGQGLRLIYYSQIVNDFQKGDIAEGYSVSREKKESFPLTVTSAQKNPTAFYLCAISGPENIQYFGAGTRLSVL.

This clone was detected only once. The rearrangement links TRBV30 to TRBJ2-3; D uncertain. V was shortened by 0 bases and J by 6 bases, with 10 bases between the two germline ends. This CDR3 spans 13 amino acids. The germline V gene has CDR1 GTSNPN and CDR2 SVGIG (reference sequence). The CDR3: CAWSVRVQDTQYF. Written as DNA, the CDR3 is TGTGCCTGGAGTGTACGGGTGCAGGATACGCAGTATTTT.

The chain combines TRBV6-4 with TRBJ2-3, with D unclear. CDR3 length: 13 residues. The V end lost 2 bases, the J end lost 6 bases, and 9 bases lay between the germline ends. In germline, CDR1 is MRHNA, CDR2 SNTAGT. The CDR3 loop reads CASSDQSGDTQYF. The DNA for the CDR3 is TGTGCCAGCAGTGACCAATCCGGGGATACGCAGTATTTT.

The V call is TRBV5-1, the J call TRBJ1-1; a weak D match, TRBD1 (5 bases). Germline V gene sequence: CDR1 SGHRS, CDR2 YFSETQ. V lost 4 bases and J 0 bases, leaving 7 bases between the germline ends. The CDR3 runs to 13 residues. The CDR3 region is CASSMTVNTEAFF. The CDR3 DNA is TGCGCCAGCAGCATGACAGTGAACACTGAAGCTTTCTTT.